These 26 T cell receptor beta chains were sequenced from one sample in a study of cytomegalovirus exposure and HLA in healthy donors. The study ran its PCR with 60 Vbeta and 13 Jbeta primers. Assay: immunoSEQ multiplex PCR; the TCRdb copy retains only in-frame clones and omits some. The sample records about 250,000 clones, about 66% being singletons. The specimen sequenced was PBMCs. These receptors were collected from a female donor in good health and CMV-seronegative.

This clone was detected only a few times. The rearrangement uses TRBV7-6 and TRBJ1-2; a possible D gene is TRBD1 (6 bases). The CDR3 length is 13 residues. Trimming pared 5 bases from V and 4 bases from J, leaving 11 bases between. From germline, CDR1 is SGHVS and CDR2 FNYEAQ. The CDR3 is CASSGGLLYGYTF. The CDR3 DNA is TGTGCCAGCAGCGGGGGCCTTCTCTATGGCTACACCTTC.

The gene calls are TRBV2 and TRBJ2-1; 9 bases map to TRBD2. This CDR3 is built from 16 residues. The germline V gene has CDR1 SNHLY and CDR2 FYNNEI. V shed 5 bases and J 9 bases; nucleotides not matched to a gene: 14. CDR3 bases: TGTGCCAGCAGTACAATAAACCCTAGCGGGGTCATTGAGCAGTTCTTC. The encoded protein is CASSTINPSGVIEQFF.

The CDR3 loop reads CASSLGDTNSPLHF. CDR3 DNA: TGCGCCAGCAGCTTGGGGGACACGAATTCACCCCTCCACTTT. The chain uses TRBV5-1 and TRBJ1-6; possibly TRBD1 for D (6 bases). V was clipped by 0 bases and J by 7 bases, with 8 bases between them. Germline loops: CDR1 SGHRS, CDR2 YFSETQ. This CDR3 has 14 amino acids.

The chain uses TRBV25-1 and TRBJ2-2; 8 nucleotides agree with TRBD1. The CDR3 extends over 14 amino acids. The V and J ends lost 5 bases and 6 bases, in that order; junction bases with no gene match: 5. Germline CDR1 reads MGHDK; CDR2 reads SYGVNS. CDR3 sequence: CASSRQGLPGELFF. The CDR3 coding sequence is TGTGCCAGCAGTAGACAGGGGTTGCCCGGGGAGCTGTTTTTT. Variable domain in full (rest from reference TRBV25-1 and TRBJ2-2): EADIYQTPRYLVIGTGKKITLECSQTMGHDKMYWYQQDPGMELHLIHYSYGVNSTEKGDLSSESTVSRIRTEHFPLTLESARPSHTSQYLCASSRQGLPGELFFGEGSRLTVL.

This rearrangement joins TRBV29-1 to TRBJ2-7; 8 nucleotides agree with TRBD1. Trimming removed 4 bases from V and 6 bases from J; junction bases left unmatched: 2. Germline V CDR1 and CDR2: SQVTM, ANQGSEA. The CDR3 covers 11 residues. CDR3 coding DNA: TGCAGCGTTGGTACAGGGGGCGAGCAGTACTTC. Protein product: CSVGTGGEQYF.

This clone was found a few times. V usage is TRBV6-6 and J usage is TRBJ2-3; 14 positions match TRBD2. The germline gives CDR1 MNHNY, CDR2 SVGAGI (reference sequence). The CDR3 is 15 amino acids. The J segment lost 2 bases and the V segment lost 10 bases, leaving 5 bases of the junction unmatched. The CDR3 bases are TGTGCCACTGGGGGACTAGCGGGAGTCACAGATACGCAGTATTTT. It encodes CATGGLAGVTDTQYF.

The chain recombines TRBV12-1 with TRBJ2-5; TRBD1 reflects the table's D call only, with no check against the DNA. TRBV12-1 is an annotated pseudogene. The CDR3 has 16 amino acids. The CDR3 coding sequence is TGTGCCAGCAGCTTACCGACAGGGGACCTCCAAGAGACCCAGTACTTC. Translating gives CASSLPTGDLQETQYF.

This chain joins TRBV4-1 and TRBJ1-5; D ambiguous. The CDR3 length is 13 residues. V was clipped by 5 bases and J by 1 base, with 6 bases between them. Germline V gene lookup returns CDR1 MGHRA and CDR2 YSYEKL. CDR3 in DNA: TGCGCCAGCAGCGTTCAGAGCAATCAGCCCCAGCATTTT. Translated, it gives CASSVQSNQPQHF.

V is TRBV7-8 and J is TRBJ2-1; 9 bases match TRBD1. The J segment lost 7 bases and the V segment lost 5 bases, leaving 15 bases of the junction unmatched. Germline V gives CDR1 SGHVS, CDR2 FQNEAQ. This CDR3 is 17 amino acids long. The CDR3 bases are TGTGCCAGCAGCATGATAACCGGGACAGGGAGTGGAAATGAGCAGTTCTTC. This translates into CASSMITGTGSGNEQFF.

The chain recombines TRBV11-2 with TRBJ2-4; 15 nucleotides align to TRBD2. The CDR3 sequence is 17 residues long. V dropped 5 bases and J dropped 8; count of bases not matched to a gene: 10. CDR1 and CDR2 (germline): SGHAT, FQNNGV. The CDR3 region has the DNA TGTGCCAGCAGCCTCGGACTAGCGGGAGGGCCGGGGGACATTCAGTACTTC. Protein sequence: CASSLGLAGGPGDIQYF.

This clone was seen just once. V gene TRBV5-1 combines with J gene TRBJ1-4; 7 positions agree with TRBD1. The CDR3 runs 14 residues. Germline V lookup: CDR1 SGHRS, CDR2 YFSETQ. With 4 bases clipped from V and 5 bases from J, the junction kept 5 bases outside the gene matches. This CDR3 is CASSIQGRNEKLFF. CDR3 DNA sequence: TGCGCCAGCAGCATACAGGGGAGGAATGAAAAACTGTTTTTT.

Here the CDR3 DNA reads TGCGCCAGCAGCCTTGGGACAGGGGGAGGGTACGAGCAGTACTTC. This gives the protein CASSLGTGGGYEQYF. The rearrangement links TRBV5-1 to TRBJ2-7; 11 positions agree with TRBD1. CDR3 length equals 15 residues. The germline V gene has CDR1 SGHRS and CDR2 YFSETQ. V shed 4 bases and J 4 bases; nucleotides not matched to a gene: 7.

This clone turned up a few times. This chain links TRBV10-3 with TRBJ2-1; D is unclear. Germline values: CDR1 ENHRY, CDR2 SYGVKD. CDR3 length: 11 amino acids. V lost 4 bases, J lost 6 bases, and 4 bases lay in between. Written as DNA, the CDR3 is TGTGCCATCAGTGCTTTCAATGAGCAGTTCTTC. It specifies CAISAFNEQFF.

The V gene is TRBV19, the J gene TRBJ2-1; 9 nucleotides align to TRBD1. Trimming took 9 bases from V and 6 from J; bases not matched to a gene: 6. The CDR3 contains 13 residues. Germline CDR1 reads LNHDA; CDR2 reads SQIVND (reference sequence). The CDR3 loop is CASNRGLGNEQFF. CDR3 coding DNA: TGTGCCAGCAACAGGGGGCTTGGCAATGAGCAGTTCTTC.

This rearrangement joins TRBV9 to TRBJ2-6; 10 nucleotides line up with TRBD2. The germline gives CDR1 SGDLS, CDR2 YYNGEE. The CDR3 totals 19 residues. V shed 4 bases, J shed 0 bases, and the junction held 10 bases outside the gene matches. The CDR3 region is CASSSSGRAGASGANVLTF. The CDR3 DNA is TGTGCCAGCAGCTCGAGCGGGAGGGCCGGAGCCTCTGGGGCCAACGTCCTGACTTTC.

The chain employs TRBV5-4 and TRBJ1-1; a weak D match, TRBD1 (6 bases). The V end was cut by 5 bases, the J end by 2 bases, with 13 bases between. Germline V lookup: CDR1 SGHNT, CDR2 YYREEE (reference sequence). The CDR3 is made up of 14 amino acids. CDR3 loop: CASSSNRENTEAFF. For the CDR3, the DNA is TGTGCCAGCAGTTCAAACAGGGAAAACACTGAAGCTTTCTTT.

This clone was counted a few times. The chain carries TRBV5-1 and TRBJ1-1, with D possibly TRBD1 on 5 matching bases. Germline assignment: CDR1 SGHRS and CDR2 YFSETQ. Deletions cut 5 bases from V and 4 bases from J, with 12 bases between. CDR3 length: 13 residues. DNA of the CDR3: TGCGCCAGCAGTTCGCAGGGAAGCACTGAAGCTTTCTTT. Protein product: CASSSQGSTEAFF. The whole variable domain, filled in from reference TRBV5-1 and TRBJ1-1, reads KAGVTQTPRYLIKTRGQQVTLSCSPISGHRSVSWYQQTPGQGLQFLFEYFSETQRNKGNFPGRFSGRQFSNSRSEMNVSTLELGDSALYLCASSSQGSTEAFFGQGTRLTVV.

The J gene is TRBJ2-1, the V gene TRBV7-8, with 9 positions matching TRBD2. The CDR3 totals 17 residues. V lost 6 bases to trimming and J lost 7 bases; unmatched junction nucleotides: 16. CDR1 and CDR2 from the germline V gene are SGHVS and FQNEAQ. CDR3: CASRLSGAGGFQNEQFF. The CDR3 DNA is TGTGCCAGCAGACTAAGCGGAGCGGGAGGTTTCCAAAATGAGCAGTTCTTC.

The chain uses TRBV5-1 and TRBJ2-5; TRBD2 agrees at 8 bases. Near its end, the DNA agrees better with TRBJ2-7, so the J call may be wrong. The germline V gene encodes CDR1 SGHRS and CDR2 YFSETQ. The CDR3 has 15 amino acids. The CDR3 nucleotides read TGCGCCAGCAGCTTGGGGGCGGGAGGATCCTACGAGCAGTACTTC. It yields the protein CASSLGAGGSYEQYF.

This clone was recorded a few times. The chain is built from TRBV2 and TRBJ1-4, with TRBD1 matching 7 bases. In germline, CDR1 is SNHLY, CDR2 FYNNEI. The CDR3 sequence is 13 residues long. With 4 bases clipped from V and 7 bases from J, the junction kept 3 bases outside the gene matches. CDR3 in amino acids: CASSARQGEKLFF. The CDR3 DNA reads TGTGCCAGCAGTGCCCGACAGGGTGAAAAACTGTTTTTT.

The rearrangement joins TRBV30 to TRBJ2-1; no clear D gene. Germline loops: CDR1 GTSNPN, CDR2 SVGIG (reference sequence). The CDR3 extends over 11 amino acids. The V end lost 4 bases, the J end lost 7 bases, and 8 bases lay between the germline ends. CDR3 in DNA: TGTGCCTGGAACTGGCGGAATGAGCAGTTCTTC. This sequence encodes CAWNWRNEQFF.

The J gene is TRBJ1-2, the V gene TRBV27; 7 positions match TRBD1. V lost 6 bases, J lost 3 bases, and 4 bases stayed unmatched. The CDR3 loop spans 13 amino acids. Germline-derived CDR1 and CDR2 are MNHEY and SMNVEV (reference sequence). The chain's CDR3 is CASRQGIDYGYTF. The CDR3 nucleotides read TGTGCCAGCAGACAGGGGATCGACTATGGCTACACCTTC.

The gene calls are TRBV4-1 and TRBJ1-6, with 9 bases identical to TRBD1. CDR1 and CDR2 (germline): MGHRA, YSYEKL. V shed 0 bases, J shed 5 bases, and the junction held 2 bases outside the gene matches. This CDR3 is built from 16 residues. The CDR3 bases are TGCGCCAGCAGCCAAGACGGGGACAGGGATAATTCACCCCTCCACTTT. It yields the protein CASSQDGDRDNSPLHF.

This clone has a handful of counts. V gene TRBV18 combines with J gene TRBJ1-2, with 7 positions matching TRBD1. The CDR3 loop spans 15 amino acids. From germline, CDR1 is KGHSH and CDR2 LQKENI. J gave up 2 bases and V 3 bases, and 6 bases lay outside the gene matches. CDR3: CASSPRTGENYGYTF. CDR3 DNA: TGTGCCAGCTCACCCCGGACAGGAGAAAACTATGGCTACACCTTC.

The rearrangement joins TRBV9 to TRBJ2-1, with D hard to call. The V gene's germline CDR1 is SGDLS and CDR2 YYNGEE. This CDR3 has 14 residues. V gave up 0 bases and J gave up 13 bases, with 17 bases separating them. The CDR3: CASSVVPLGERQFF. The CDR3, as DNA: TGTGCCAGCAGCGTAGTACCCTTAGGAGAGCGACAGTTCTTC.

This clone has a handful of counts. V gene TRBV13 combines with J gene TRBJ2-7; D might be TRBD2 (5 bases). Trimming pared 1 base from V and 7 bases from J, leaving 20 bases between. The CDR3 consists of 16 residues. The germline gives CDR1 PRHDT, CDR2 FYEKMQ (reference sequence). The CDR3 DNA follows: TGTGCCAGCAGCTTAGAGGGCTCCCGGGGAGAAGAAGAGCAGTACTTC. Protein product: CASSLEGSRGEEEQYF. The complete variable domain, with remaining parts taken from reference TRBV13 and TRBJ2-7, reads AAGVIQSPRHLIKEKRETATLKCYPIPRHDTVYWYQQGPGQDPQFLISFYEKMQSDKGSIPDRFSAQQFSDYHSELNMSSLELGDSALYFCASSLEGSRGEEEQYFGPGTRLTVT.